This T cell receptor beta chain was identified in a study of cytomegalovirus exposure and HLA in healthy donors. Germline assignment: CDR1 SGHNT and CDR2 YENEEA. J gave up 7 bases and V 0 bases, and 14 bases lay outside the gene matches. The CDR3 totals 19 residues. This clone has a single count. PCR primers comprised 60 Vbeta and 13 Jbeta primers. Produced via immunoSEQ multiplex PCR; TCRdb's table is partial and in-frame only. The profile covers about 100,000 clones, with over 75% appearing a single time and 5% to 6% taken by the ten largest. The chain is built from TRBV11-3 and TRBJ2-1; TRBD2 matches 11 bases. Sequences were obtained from PBMCs. The sequence derives from a woman aged 18 to 35 in good health and CMV-seropositive. The CDR3: CASSLELPLAGGPWNEQFF. The CDR3 coding sequence is TGTGCCAGCAGCTTAGAACTTCCTTTAGCGGGAGGGCCTTGGAATGAGCAGTTCTTC. Full variable domain (rest looked up from reference TRBV11-3 and TRBJ2-1): EAGVVQSPRYKIIEKKQPVAFWCNPISGHNTLYWYLQNLGQGPELLIRYENEEAVDDSQLPKDRFSAERLKGVDSTLKIQPAELGDSAVYLCASSLELPLAGGPWNEQFFGPGTRLTVL.